The 24 T cell receptor beta chains presented below share a single source sample, sequenced in a study of Ad26.COV2.S vaccination and SARS-CoV-2 variants. The treatment denotes: roughly 18 received Ad26.COV2.S at low or high dose, single or two shots; roughly 5 received placebo; per-sample allocation not given. The samples date from day 63 after the first vaccine or placebo injection. Sequencing used immunoSEQ multiplex PCR; TCRdb keeps in-frame clones, though not all of them. Of about 330,000 clones listed, roughly 90% are singletons. The source material was peripheral blood, sampled in a trial of Ad26.COV2.S vaccine versus placebo. The origin of the receptors is a person between 18 and 60 years old who received the Ad26.COV2.S COVID-19 vaccine or a placebo.

This chain connects TRBV18 to TRBJ2-7; D unresolved. Germline V gives CDR1 KGHSH, CDR2 LQKENI. V dropped 0 bases and J dropped 2 bases, with 8 bases sitting between them. CDR3 length: 14 amino acids. In DNA, the CDR3 is TGTGCCAGCTCACCACCCTCAGGTCCCTACGAGCAGTACTTC. It translates to CASSPPSGPYEQYF.

V and J are TRBV7-9 and TRBJ1-3, with 7 bases fitting TRBD1. With 6 bases clipped from V and 0 bases from J, the junction kept 5 bases outside the gene matches. The CDR3 contains 15 residues. The germline V gene encodes CDR1 SEHNR and CDR2 FQNEAQ (reference sequence). The CDR3 loop reads CASSQDRSSGNTIYF. As DNA, the CDR3 is TGTGCCAGCAGTCAGGACAGGAGCTCTGGAAACACCATATATTTT.

This chain links TRBV7-8 with TRBJ1-2; TRBD1 aligns across 9 bases. Germline V gives CDR1 SGHVS, CDR2 FQNEAQ. V shed 5 bases and J 3 bases; nucleotides not matched to a gene: 13. The length of the CDR3 is 17 residues. The CDR3 coding sequence is TGTGCCAGCAGCACCCGGGGACAGGGAAAAAGAGACTATGGCTACACCTTC. Protein product: CASSTRGQGKRDYGYTF.

The genes are TRBV9 and TRBJ2-7, with 7 bases lining up with TRBD1. Per germline, CDR1 SGDLS and CDR2 YYNGEE. V was clipped by 0 bases and J by 5 bases; unmatched bases: 8. The CDR3 has 15 residues. In DNA form, the CDR3 reads TGTGCCAGCAGCGTAGCGGCAGGGGGAACCCACGAGCAGTACTTC. Protein product: CASSVAAGGTHEQYF. Together with reference TRBV9 and TRBJ2-7, the CDR3 gives the full variable domain: DSGVTQTPKHLITATGQRVTLRCSPRSGDLSVYWYQQSLDQGLQFLIQYYNGEERAKGNILERFSAQQFPDLHSELNLSSLELGDSALYFCASSVAAGGTHEQYFGPGTRLTVT.

This chain joins TRBV7-8 and TRBJ1-2; maybe TRBD1 (5 bases). The CDR3 is 14 amino acids. V was pared by 0 bases and J by 4 bases, with 9 bases between. CDR1 and CDR2 from the germline V gene are SGHVS and FQNEAQ. The CDR3 region is CASSLARGTYGYTF. Here the CDR3 DNA reads TGTGCCAGCAGCTTAGCTCGGGGGACCTATGGCTACACCTTC.

The chain is built from TRBV2 and TRBJ1-1; D may be TRBD1 (5 bases). The CDR3 contains 13 residues. V was pared by 6 bases and J by 5 bases, with 13 bases between. Germline V gene data show CDR1 as SNHLY and CDR2 as FYNNEI. The CDR3 is CASREDTRTEAFF. CDR3 sequence (DNA): TGTGCCAGCAGAGAGGACACGAGAACTGAAGCTTTCTTT.

V is TRBV12-3 or TRBV12-4 and J is TRBJ2-5; D is unresolved. Trimming removed 4 bases from V and 2 bases from J, with 5 bases in between. The CDR3 is made up of 12 amino acids. DNA of the CDR3: TGTGCCAGCAGTTCGGCTCAAGAGACCCAGTACTTC. Protein sequence: CASSSAQETQYF.

V usage is TRBV21-1 and J usage is TRBJ1-1; TRBD1 is taken as the D call from the table, unchecked against the DNA. TRBV21-1 is classified as a pseudogene. The CDR3 runs to 15 residues. The CDR3 DNA reads TGTGCCAGCAGCATAGGTCAGGGTGGCGGCACTGAAGCTTTCTTT. Its translation is CASSIGQGGGTEAFF.

The chain combines TRBV4-2 with TRBJ2-2; D possibly corresponds to TRBD2 (6 bases). The V gene lost 1 base and the J gene lost 6 bases, with 12 bases spanning the gap. Per germline, CDR1 LGHNA and CDR2 YNFKEQ. The CDR3 has 15 residues. This CDR3 reads CASSQAPTSSGELFF. CDR3 sequence (DNA): TGTGCCAGCAGCCAAGCCCCCACTAGCTCCGGGGAGCTGTTTTTT.

Concerning this clone itself: The sample has other DNA sequences that encode this CDR3 too. The chain couples TRBV5-1 to TRBJ2-1; D may be TRBD1 (6 bases). The V end was cut by 1 base, the J end by 0 bases, with 8 bases between. This CDR3 is 15 amino acids long. CDR1 is SGHRS, CDR2 YFSETQ, per germline. CDR3 bases: TGCGCCAGCAGCTTGCAGGGGAGCTCCTACAATGAGCAGTTCTTC. It specifies CASSLQGSSYNEQFF. The full variable domain, completed using reference TRBV5-1 and TRBJ2-1, is KAGVTQTPRYLIKTRGQQVTLSCSPISGHRSVSWYQQTPGQGLQFLFEYFSETQRNKGNFPGRFSGRQFSNSRSEMNVSTLELGDSALYLCASSLQGSSYNEQFFGPGTRLTVL.

The chain couples TRBV3-1 (or the pseudogene TRBV3-2) to TRBJ2-5; 9 nucleotides align to TRBD2. Germline V gives CDR1 LGHDT, CDR2 YNNKEL (reference sequence). The junction had 19 bases not matched to a gene; V was cut back by 3 bases and J by 5 bases. This CDR3 region has 19 residues. This chain's CDR3 is CASSQVPSASLLAGETQYF. The CDR3 coding sequence is TGTGCCAGCAGCCAGGTTCCATCTGCCTCTCTCCTAGCGGGGGAGACCCAGTACTTC.

V usage is TRBV4-3 and J usage is TRBJ1-1; maybe TRBD1 (6 bases). Trimming pared 2 bases from V and 1 base from J, leaving 11 bases between. This CDR3 has 15 residues. CDR1 is LGHNA and CDR2 is YSLEER in the germline V gene. The CDR3 protein is CASSQQDSPNTEAFF. CDR3 bases: TGCGCCAGCAGCCAACAGGACAGCCCGAACACTGAAGCTTTCTTT.

V and J are TRBV6-5 and TRBJ2-7; 9 bases align to TRBD2. Germline CDR1 is MNHEY and CDR2 is SVGAGI. CDR3 length: 14 residues. J lost 7 bases, V lost 6 bases, and 10 bases had no gene match. The CDR3 region has the DNA TGTGCCAGCAGCCTGCTAGCGGGATCTGGAGAGCAGTACGTC. Protein sequence: CASSLLAGSGEQYV.

The chain uses TRBV7-3 and TRBJ2-5, with 9 bases that match TRBD2. The CDR3 spans 15 residues. The germline V gene encodes CDR1 SGHTA and CDR2 FQGTGA. Trimming removed 4 bases from V and 5 bases from J; junction bases left unmatched: 8. CDR3 bases: TGTGCCAGCAGCTCTGGACTAGCGACGGGCGAGACCCAGTACTTC. This codes for CASSSGLATGETQYF.

This clone was detected only once. V is TRBV7-3 and J is TRBJ2-3, with 13 bases fitting TRBD2. V lost 5 bases, J lost 5 bases, and 7 bases stayed unmatched. CDR1 SGHTA and CDR2 FQGTGA come from the germline V gene. CDR3 length equals 16 residues. The CDR3 DNA is TGTGCCAGCAGCCAACTAGCGGGAGGGGGAGTAGATACGCAGTATTTT. Translating gives CASSQLAGGGVDTQYF.

This chain connects TRBV5-1 to TRBJ1-1; TRBD1 agrees at 7 bases. The ends lost 6 bases at V and 2 bases at J; junction bases unmatched: 10. Germline-derived CDR1 and CDR2 are SGHRS and YFSETQ. CDR3 length: 15 residues. For the CDR3, the DNA is TGCGCCAGCACCCCCCGGGACAGTCGTAACACTGAAGCTTTCTTT. This translates into CASTPRDSRNTEAFF.

The chain links TRBV13 to TRBJ2-7; D remains unclear. Germline V gene data show CDR1 as PRHDT and CDR2 as FYEKMQ (reference sequence). This CDR3 is built from 15 residues. The V end was cut by 2 bases, the J end by 2 bases, with 13 bases between. The DNA of the CDR3 is TGTGCCAGCAGCTTAATAGCAGGTACAACCTACGAGCAGTACTTC. The encoded protein is CASSLIAGTTYEQYF.

The gene calls are TRBV29-1 and TRBJ1-2; D not certain. Germline V gives CDR1 SQVTM, CDR2 ANQGSEA. Trimming cost V 0 bases and J 8 bases, with 4 bases left between them. The CDR3 contains 10 residues. CDR3 coding DNA: TGCAGCGTTGAAGAAAGGGGCTACACCTTC. Protein: CSVEERGYTF.

The V call is TRBV19, the J call TRBJ1-1; D not resolved. Trimming removed 2 bases from V and 4 bases from J, with 8 bases in between. This CDR3 comprises 13 residues. Germline V CDR1 and CDR2: LNHDA, SQIVND (reference sequence). The CDR3 DNA reads as TGTGCCAGTAGTATATCCCGGAGCACTGAAGCTTTCTTT. Amino acid sequence: CASSISRSTEAFF. The variable domain in full, completed from reference TRBV19 and TRBJ1-1, reads DGGITQSPKYLFRKEGQNVTLSCEQNLNHDAMYWYRQDPGQGLRLIYYSQIVNDFQKGDIAEGYSVSREKKESFPLTVTSAQKNPTAFYLCASSISRSTEAFFGQGTRLTVV.

CDR3 DNA sequence: TGCGCCAGCAGTACGGACAGGGACCCTAATGAAAAACTGTTTTTT. This translates into CASSTDRDPNEKLFF. The chain links TRBV4-1 to TRBJ1-4, with 8 positions matching TRBD1. The CDR3 spans 15 residues. Germline V gives CDR1 MGHRA, CDR2 YSYEKL. The trim removed 6 bases at V and 3 bases at J, leaving 6 bases unmatched.

This chain connects TRBV6-5 to TRBJ2-3, with 13 bases that match TRBD2. The trim removed 6 bases at V and 6 bases at J, leaving 6 bases unmatched. CDR1 MNHEY and CDR2 SVGAGI come from the germline V gene. The CDR3 runs to 15 residues. This CDR3 reads CASSRTSGSTDTQYF. In nucleotides, the CDR3 is TGTGCCAGCAGCCGGACTAGCGGGAGTACCGATACGCAGTATTTT.

The chain has TRBV2 and TRBJ1-3; unclear D gene. The CDR3 is 15 residues long. CDR1 and CDR2 from the germline V gene are SNHLY and FYNNEI. Trimming pared 4 bases from V and 4 bases from J, leaving 14 bases between. The CDR3 region has the DNA TGTGCCAGCAGTGTTCATGAGTTAATGGGAAACACCATATATTTT. Translated, it gives CASSVHELMGNTIYF.

The chain recombines TRBV28 with TRBJ1-6; 8 bases fit TRBD1. The ends lost 4 bases at V and 5 bases at J; junction bases unmatched: 4. Germline values: CDR1 MDHEN, CDR2 SYDVKM. This CDR3 region has 15 residues. The CDR3 reads CASSSGQGNNSPLHF. The CDR3 DNA follows: TGTGCCAGCAGTTCTGGACAGGGTAATAATTCACCCCTCCACTTT.

The chain carries TRBV19 and TRBJ1-5, with D tentatively TRBD1 (6 bases). Trimming pared 8 bases from V and 5 bases from J, leaving 25 bases between. The germline V gene encodes CDR1 LNHDA and CDR2 SQIVND (reference sequence). CDR3 length: 17 residues. As DNA, the CDR3 is TGTGCCAGTTTACCTTGGGCAGGGGAGGAGCAGGATCAGCCCCAGCATTTT. Its translation: CASLPWAGEEQDQPQHF.